Sequencing of this T cell receptor (beta chain) was carried out in a study of early T cells in non-severe SARS-CoV-2 infection. Turning to the study itself: Bulk RNA from unsorted whole blood was sequenced; chains were unpaired. Study-wide results and limits: VDJdb-based matching was biased toward anti-spike CD8 responses and missed private and CD4 specificities.

On this clonotype itself: What it binds is not known.

Individually, cDNA molecules had unique molecular identifiers attached to them. TCRdb reanalysed the 5' RACE reads using MiXCR and keeps one entry per CDR3 protein. The sample lists about 59,000 distinct CDR3 sequences; under 15% were seen once. V gave up 0 bases and J gave up 5 bases; unmatched junction bases: 8. Germline V gene data show CDR1 as MNHEY and CDR2 as SVGAGI. The CDR3 consists of 16 residues. The sample in question was whole blood, obtained at baseline. The rearrangement links TRBV6-5 to TRBJ1-1, with TRBD1 identical over 8 bases. The sequence was collected from an adult who was a healthcare worker with PCR-confirmed SARS-CoV-2 infection or an uninfected control (not recorded which). Here the CDR3 reads CASSYSKAGGRTEAFF. The CDR3 DNA reads TGTGCCAGCAGTTACTCGAAAGCAGGGGGCAGGACTGAAGCTTTCTTT.